The 15 T cell receptor beta chains below come from one sample, sequenced in a study of T cell responses to AZD1222 COVID-19 vaccine (dated by TCRdb to the early 2020s). The protocol used for the library was the immunoSEQ multiplex PCR assay. This immuneACCESS table, as held by TCRdb, lists in-frame sequences with V and J called but not all clones. Of the missing ones, under half trace to an unresolved V gene in checked studies; the others have no known cause. This sample is represented by about 190,000 clones; 85% to 95% of them were singletons. Jointly, the top ten make up roughly 8.4% of the sample. This specimen's time point label, interpreted: baseline before first vaccination. The sample was peripheral blood, taken on day 0 of AZD1222 vaccination. These receptors were taken from an adult in good health.

This sequence joins TRBV9 and TRBJ1-2, with a possible D match to TRBD1 (5 bases). V gave up 10 bases and J gave up 2 bases, with 21 bases separating them. The CDR3 has 15 residues. CDR1 and CDR2 (germline): SGDLS, YYNGEE. The CDR3 here is CASTESAGGNYGYTF. CDR3 nucleotides: TGTGCCTCCACCGAATCAGCTGGGGGAAACTATGGCTACACCTTC.

This chain joins TRBV19 and TRBJ2-7; 7 bases align to TRBD1. The junction had 1 base not matched to a gene; V was cut back by 4 bases and J by 1 base. CDR3 length: 13 amino acids. From germline, CDR1 is LNHDA and CDR2 SQIVND (reference sequence). CDR3: CASSRGQSYEQYF. In DNA form, the CDR3 reads TGTGCCAGTAGTAGGGGACAGTCCTACGAGCAGTACTTC.

The gene calls are TRBV5-1 and TRBJ2-2, with D tentatively TRBD2 (6 bases). This CDR3 has 16 amino acids. CDR1 and CDR2 (germline): SGHRS, YFSETQ. Trimming removed 3 bases at V and 1 base at J, with 13 bases between. CDR3 amino acids: CASSWPGGVNTGELFF. The CDR3 coding sequence is TGCGCCAGCAGCTGGCCTGGAGGGGTGAACACCGGGGAGCTGTTTTTT.

The CDR3 reads CASSSRLAGGETQYF. CDR3 sequence (DNA): TGCGCCAGCAGCTCCCGACTAGCGGGAGGCGAGACCCAGTACTTC. The chain employs TRBV5-1 and TRBJ2-5; TRBD2 matches at 13 bases. CDR1 is SGHRS, CDR2 YFSETQ, per germline. The V segment lost 3 bases and the J segment 5 bases; nucleotides outside the gene matches: 4. This CDR3 comprises 15 residues.

V and J are TRBV28 and TRBJ1-5; the D gene is possibly TRBD1 (5 bases). CDR1 and CDR2 (germline): MDHEN, SYDVKM. V lost 4 bases, J lost 0 bases, and 10 bases lay in between. There are 15 residues in the CDR3. This chain's CDR3 is CASSSHGGSNQPQHF. DNA of the CDR3: TGTGCCAGCAGTTCCCACGGGGGTAGCAATCAGCCCCAGCATTTT.

The CDR3 region has the DNA TGTGCCTGGAGTAAAAGGACAGGGATCCTGAACACTGAAGCTTTCTTT. Translating gives CAWSKRTGILNTEAFF. The chain links TRBV30 to TRBJ1-1, with 8 bases aligning to TRBD1. The V segment lost 2 bases and the J segment 0 bases; nucleotides outside the gene matches: 8. This CDR3 is built from 16 residues. Germline V lookup: CDR1 GTSNPN, CDR2 SVGIG (reference sequence).

V usage is TRBV5-4 and J usage is TRBJ1-5; D is unresolved. Trimming pared 0 bases from V and 3 bases from J, leaving 7 bases between. Germline CDR1 and CDR2: SGHNT and YYREEE (reference sequence). This CDR3 has 14 residues. The CDR3 sequence is CASSLEGLNQPQHF. DNA for the CDR3: TGTGCCAGCAGCTTGGAAGGGCTCAATCAGCCCCAGCATTTT.

This chain joins TRBV15 and TRBJ2-1, with TRBD2 matching over 9 bases. V gave up 5 bases and J gave up 8 bases; unmatched junction bases: 10. CDR1 and CDR2 (germline): LNHNV, YYDKDF (reference sequence). CDR3 length equals 15 residues. CDR3 in amino acids: CATSRPGLAIDEQFF. The DNA for the CDR3 is TGTGCCACCAGCCGCCCGGGACTAGCCATCGATGAGCAGTTCTTC.

J is TRBJ1-2 and V is TRBV19, with TRBD1 matching 8 bases. Germline V gene data show CDR1 as LNHDA and CDR2 as SQIVND (reference sequence). The CDR3 extends over 14 amino acids. J was trimmed by 5 bases and V by 9 bases; bases with no gene match: 11. CDR3 bases: TGTGCCAGCCCGACAGGGGACAGAGGTTATGGCTACACCTTC. This codes for CASPTGDRGYGYTF. Filled out from reference TRBV19 and TRBJ1-2, the complete variable domain reads DGGITQSPKYLFRKEGQNVTLSCEQNLNHDAMYWYRQDPGQGLRLIYYSQIVNDFQKGDIAEGYSVSREKKESFPLTVTSAQKNPTAFYLCASPTGDRGYGYTFGSGTRLTVV.

This chain connects TRBV6-1 to TRBJ1-5; D ambiguous. CDR1 and CDR2 (germline): MNHNS, SASEGT. The CDR3 loop spans 15 amino acids. V was shortened by 3 bases and J by 4 bases, with 13 bases between the two germline ends. The CDR3 sequence: CASSDPSGRNQPQHF. The DNA of the CDR3 is TGTGCCAGCAGTGATCCGTCGGGGAGAAATCAGCCCCAGCATTTT.

The chain carries TRBV5-4 and TRBJ2-6; the D is unclear. V was shortened by 4 bases and J by 2 bases, with 16 bases between the two germline ends. The CDR3 is 17 amino acids. Germline V gives CDR1 SGHNT, CDR2 YYREEE (reference sequence). The CDR3 loop is CASSLPPLSTGANVLTF. The DNA for the CDR3 is TGTGCCAGCAGCCTCCCTCCTCTGAGTACTGGGGCCAACGTCCTGACTTTC.

The chain uses TRBV27 and TRBJ1-6; possibly TRBD1 for D (6 bases). Looked up from germline, CDR1 is MNHEY and CDR2 is SMNVEV (reference sequence). CDR3 size: 15 residues. The V end was cut by 3 bases, the J end by 8 bases, with 14 bases between. The CDR3 DNA is TGTGCCAGCAGTTTGGGGCGGACAGCTTATTCACCCCTCCACTTT. Its protein is CASSLGRTAYSPLHF.

The V call is TRBV4-1, the J call TRBJ1-2; TRBD1 is a possible D gene (6 bases). The length of the CDR3 is 16 residues. CDR1 MGHRA and CDR2 YSYEKL come from the germline V gene. V lost 1 base and J 2 bases, leaving 14 bases between the germline ends. CDR3 region: CASSQVATTGNYGYTF. CDR3 coding DNA: TGCGCCAGCAGCCAAGTGGCTACCACAGGGAACTATGGCTACACCTTC.

This rearrangement joins TRBV4-2 to TRBJ2-7; 10 nucleotides match TRBD1. The V gene end was trimmed by 0 bases and the J gene end by 5 bases; junction bases not matched to a gene: 4. There are 15 residues in the CDR3. Germline V gene sequence: CDR1 LGHNA, CDR2 YNFKEQ. CDR3 DNA: TGTGCCAGCAGCCAAGATCCTGGGACAGGGGACGAGCAGTACTTC. Amino acid sequence: CASSQDPGTGDEQYF.

J is TRBJ2-3 and V is TRBV19, with 8 bases lining up with TRBD2. V lost 4 bases and J lost 11; bases outside the gene matches: 14. CDR1 LNHDA and CDR2 SQIVND come from the germline V gene (reference sequence). The CDR3 extends over 15 amino acids. Here the CDR3 reads CASSTSGLGAGGQYF. The CDR3 region has the DNA TGTGCCAGTAGTACTTCGGGACTAGGCGCCGGCGGGCAGTATTTT.